The text below deals with one TCR beta chain. No antigen is known for it. These data come from a study of PD-1 blockade in classical Hodgkin lymphoma. The wider study: Nivolumab 3 mg/kg was given intravenously every 2 weeks. The study, taken as a whole, reports: Compared with baseline, CD4+ but not CD8+ TCR diversity had risen significantly by C4D1. Reasons behind the repertoire differences stay unclear, perhaps disease activity or earlier therapy.

Here immunoSEQ multiplex PCR was the method, and the copy in TCRdb shows in-frame clones only, minus some. The sample lists 15,000 to 20,000 clones, around 75% occurring once. The V segment lost 4 bases and the J segment 6 bases; nucleotides outside the gene matches: 13. Looked up from germline, CDR1 is SGDLS and CDR2 is YYNGEE. The CDR3 sequence is 17 residues long. Time point: cycle 4 day 1 (C4D1), after around six weeks of nivolumab. All the patients suffered relapse after autologous stem cell transplantation, and brentuximab vedotin exposure differed. Thawed PBMCs yielded CD4+ T cells through magnetic negative selection.

Here the sequenced sample was CD4+ T cells from blood, taken before the fourth cycle of nivolumab. The source of this sequence is a human donor with classical Hodgkin lymphoma. The chain has TRBV9 and TRBJ1-6; 7 bases line up with TRBD1. In DNA, the CDR3 is TGTGCCAGCAGCCATTCTGGGACAGCGAGACTTAATTCACCCCTCCACTTT. Amino acids: CASSHSGTARLNSPLHF.